This paragraph covers one T cell receptor (beta chain) sequence. The antigen it binds to is not known. The record has no base qualities; no much larger clone is one base away. The immunoSEQ Assay, a bias-controlled multiplex PCR, was used to amplify TCRbeta CDR3 regions from genomic DNA. The paper's processing steps were these. The number of nucleated cells in each sample was estimated from the amplification of reference gene primers within the assay. Sequence reads were collapsed and filtered to measure the absolute abundance of every unique TCRbeta CDR3 rearrangement. For each sample, productive Simpson clonality was calculated as the square root of Simpson's diversity index over productive rearrangements. The source is immuneACCESS, and TCRdb retained only in-frame sequences with V and J called. Part of the clones is not carried over; for the studies checked, unresolved V genes explain less than half of this, and the remainder is unexplained. The DNA gave D and trimming, while V, J and clone size come from that table. In all, the sample holds about 310,000 clones, and 90% of those were seen once. The ten biggest clones cover around 4.3% of the sample.

The source of the sample is a study of blood T cell repertoires in COVID-19 (dated by TCRdb to 2018 to 2021). Background on the whole study: Samples covering the acute and convalescent phases of COVID-19 were provided by collaborators in the United States, Italy and Spain. The material from the prospective study consisted of cDNA or gDNA derived from T cells, B-cell-depleted T cells, or PBMCs. The dataset comprised deeply sampled blood TCRbeta repertoires from subjects exposed to, actively infected with, or recovered from COVID-19. The repertoires were released in a freely available public database meant as a resource for research on the immune response to SARS-CoV-2. The samples were drawn from two sources: the first 160 participants of the ongoing ImmuneRACE study, and 1,000 to 1,500 subjects contributed by 6 global collaborators. Sample metadata almost always included a de-identified subject ID, COVID-19 status, age in years and sex. HLA class I and class II types, where available, came from metadata supplied by the sample provider rather than from assay-based typing. Broader findings and caveats from the paper: The quantity of clinical and demographic metadata differed by source and by participant and was supplied without curation.

Participants in the prospective study were aged 18 to 89 years, lived in 20 to 30 United States geographic areas, and enrolled through a virtual design. In the prospective study, participants were assigned to cohorts based on the clinical history participants reported in a screening survey and a study questionnaire. Mobile phlebotomists in the prospective study collected whole blood, serum and a nasopharyngeal or oropharyngeal swab from every participant. Participants in the prospective study had the option to provide additional blood draws and questionnaires over an approximately 2-month period. Blood samples from the prospective study were shipped frozen or at room temperature prior to DNA extraction. Sequenced material: PBMCs or T cells enriched from blood (not recorded which). This clonotype originated in a woman aged 18-35 years with acute COVID-19.

The nucleotides read TGTGCCAGCAGTTCGAGGGACTGGGAGACCCAGTACTTC. Its coded protein is CASSSRDWETQYF. The sequence links TRBV6-5 to TRBJ2-5, and possibly TRBD2, on 6 matching bases. From a lookup of the germline V gene, CDR1 and CDR2 are MNHEY and SVGAGI. Trimming costs V 4 bases and J 5 bases, and their ends lie 11 bases apart. The CDR3 numbers 13 residues from cysteine through phenylalanine. CDR3 DNA is the only sequence kept; it has 39 bases, read in frame from the first base.